This T cell receptor (beta chain) was recorded in a study of vaccination effects on CD4 cells after COVID-19. Whole-study findings and limits: Vaccine- and infection-induced clones showed marked clonal contraction late following vaccination.

This clone was observed a few times. Its antigen is currently unknown. Antigen-specific CD4+ T cells were first expanded with viral peptide pools by the ViraFEST assay and only then sequenced. Following culture for roughly 10 days, CD4+ T cells were isolated. The vaccine given was either BNT162b2 or mRNA-1273, in two doses. A density of fewer than 2.5 million PBMC per well was used; these cells were cultured with roughly 10 IU/ml IL-2 and roughly 10 ug/ml peptides. Researchers swapped half the medium for IL-2 medium on both days 3 and 7. Sequenced by immunoSEQ multiplex PCR; TCRdb stores in-frame clones only, minus some. The sample includes fewer than 85,000 clones, under 80% of them seen just once. Trimming removed 1 base at V and 2 bases at J, with 7 bases between. CDR1 is MNHEY and CDR2 is SMNVEV in the germline V gene (reference sequence). The CDR3 has 14 amino acids.

The chain uses TRBV27 and TRBJ2-3; D is ambiguous. This clonotype was obtained from a human donor who received a COVID-19 vaccine. The starting material was CD4+ T cells from PBMCs cultured with HCoV-OC43 spike peptides, obtained after COVID-19 vaccination. Subset here: HCoV-OC43 spike overlapping peptide pool stimulation. The CDR3 sequence: CASSLFSYTDTQYF. CDR3 in DNA: TGTGCCAGCAGTTTATTCAGTTACACAGATACGCAGTATTTT.